The clone carrying this T cell receptor beta chain was seen a few times. Its antigen remains unidentified. A single record per CDR3 protein comes from TCRdb applying MiXCR to the reads. The sample shows 200,000 or so distinct CDR3 sequences, approximately 30% of them seen only once. The germline V gene has CDR1 MNHNS and CDR2 SASEGT. This CDR3 is 15 amino acids long. V was shortened by 0 bases and J by 2 bases, with 8 bases between the two germline ends. This sample was included in a study of T cell repertoires in cytomegalovirus infection. Overall study context: Public TCR beta signatures marked donors with CMV infection and the matching HLA.

Study observations and caveats: Based on cumulative public TCR beta family frequency, carriers of CMV plus the relevant HLA were identified. Ex vivo responses were dominated by HLA-C-restricted CMV-specific TCR beta clonotypes.

This sequence joins TRBV6-1 and TRBJ1-5, with D unresolved. Sequenced input: PBMCs. The clonotype comes from a human donor in good health (CMV status not recorded). Some clones in this sample may be carry-over from other donors' samples. The CDR3 DNA is TGTGCCAGCAGTGAAGCGAGAAGGGGCAATCAGCCCCAGCATTTT. Protein: CASSEARRGNQPQHF.